This T cell receptor beta chain was captured in a study of blood T cell repertoires in COVID-19. The overall study: Samples representing acute and convalescent COVID-19 were sourced from the United States, Italy and Spain. The analysed material was cDNA or gDNA that came from T cells, B-cell-depleted T cells, or PBMCs.

How the authors handled the data: Nucleated cell number was recorded as an estimate derived from reference gene primer amplification. The table came from immunoSEQ multiplex PCR; TCRdb's copy has only in-frame clones and leaves some out. The DNA was the basis for D and trimming; V, J and clone size are from that table. The table lists 140,000 or so clones, 75% to 90% of them singletons. Sequenced material: peripheral blood. The sequence was obtained from a woman of 80 years or more with acute or convalescent COVID-19.

The CDR3 region is CASSRTGGIEAFF. DNA of the CDR3: TGTGCCAGCAGTCGGACAGGGGGGATTGAAGCTTTCTTT. The V gene is TRBV5-4, the J gene TRBJ1-1; 10 bases are a match to TRBD1. The germline CDR1 and CDR2 sequences are SGHNT and YYREEE (reference sequence). Trimming removed 5 bases from V and 7 bases from J; junction bases left unmatched: 5. This CDR3 spans 13 amino acids.